The 13 T cell receptor beta chains given below trace back to one sample, sequenced in a study of spatial heterogeneity in lung cancer. Points from the study as a whole: Counts of expanded alpha and beta TCRs within tumors tracked the tumor nonsynonymous mutation count.

Sample time point: sample taken at primary tumor resection. Each CDR3 protein gets one entry after TCRdb re-called the 5' RACE reads with MiXCR. The top ten clones hold around 9.1% of a sample with some 10,000 distinct CDR3 sequences, approximately 5.8% of them seen once. Their antigens are not known. Here the sequenced sample was lung tumor tissue, taken at surgery. The receptors here all came from a male donor with early-stage non-small cell lung cancer.

The sample holds many counts of this clonotype. This beta chain lies outside the target of a library built for alpha chains; its clone size means little. The genes are TRBV6-5 and TRBJ1-1, with unresolved D. The CDR3 contains 14 residues. Germline V gene lookup returns CDR1 MNHEY and CDR2 SVGAGI. Trimming pared 2 bases from V and 6 bases from J, leaving 13 bases between. The CDR3 sequence is CASSYPGGGSEAFF. CDR3 nucleotides: TGTGCCAGCAGTTACCCCGGTGGTGGATCTGAAGCTTTCTTT.

This clonotype came up many times. This beta chain is an off-target read within a library intended for alpha chains, so its frequency means little. This chain connects TRBV4-2 to TRBJ2-3, with 11 bases aligning to TRBD2. Looked up from germline, CDR1 is LGHNA and CDR2 is YNFKEQ. The V segment lost 0 bases and the J segment 3 bases; nucleotides outside the gene matches: 8. The CDR3 length is 18 residues. The CDR3 region has the DNA TGTGCCAGCAGCCAAGATACGGCGACTAGCGGGACTACAGATACGCAGTATTTT. Its protein product is CASSQDTATSGTTDTQYF.

The table lists this clonotype with many counts. For a library built for alpha chains, this beta chain is a stray read; little rests on its size. The rearrangement links TRBV6-1 to TRBJ2-7; TRBD1 is a possible D gene (6 bases). This CDR3 has 14 residues. V was cut by 5 bases and J by 0 bases, with 11 bases left in between. Germline lookup yields CDR1 MNHNS and CDR2 SASEGT. Here the CDR3 DNA reads TGTGCCAGCAGTAAGTGGGACACCTCCTACGAGCAGTACTTC. Its protein is CASSKWDTSYEQYF.

In this sample, this clonotype turned up once. This beta chain is an unintended read in a library built for alpha chains; its size means little. This chain links TRBV7-8 with TRBJ1-4; D not resolved. Germline assignment: CDR1 SGHVS and CDR2 FQNEAQ. This CDR3 region has 16 residues. The germline V and J ends were trimmed by 1 base and 2 bases, with 11 bases remaining between them. The CDR3 DNA reads TGTGCCAGCAGCTTAGTTTCCGGCTCGACTAATGAAAAACTGTTTTTT. It yields the protein CASSLVSGSTNEKLFF.

This clonotype was counted ten times or more. The library was prepared for alpha chains; this beta chain is a stray read, so its frequency means little. The chain links TRBV28 to TRBJ2-3; the D gene is possibly TRBD2 (6 bases). V lost 7 bases, J lost 0 bases, and 14 bases lay in between. Per the germline V gene, CDR1 is MDHEN and CDR2 is SYDVKM. There are 15 residues in the CDR3. This CDR3 is CASITGGLSTDTQYF. The CDR3 nucleotides are TGTGCCAGCATCACCGGGGGTCTAAGCACAGATACGCAGTATTTT.

By frequency in the sample, this clonotype is medium-sized. The library was built for alpha chains, so this beta chain is an off-target read and its size means little. V is TRBV20-1 and J is TRBJ1-2, with a possible D match to TRBD1 (6 bases). Trimming took 3 bases from V and 8 from J, leaving 13 bases between them. This CDR3 comprises 12 residues. Germline loops: CDR1 DFQATT, CDR2 SNEGSKA (reference sequence). CDR3: CSASRGKAGYTF. CDR3 nucleotide sequence: TGCAGTGCTAGCAGGGGAAAAGCCGGCTACACCTTC.

This clonotype was observed many times. This beta chain is off target for a library built for alpha chains, so its abundance means little. The rearrangement links TRBV28 to TRBJ2-3; TRBD1 is a possible D gene (5 bases). V was cut by 6 bases and J by 2 bases, with 9 bases left in between. Germline lookup yields CDR1 MDHEN and CDR2 SYDVKM. CDR3 length: 13 amino acids. The CDR3 sequence is CASSQGDTDTQYF. CDR3 sequence (DNA): TGTGCCAGCAGCCAGGGCGACACAGATACGCAGTATTTT.

This clonotype was picked up many times. This beta chain slipped into a library made for alpha chains as a stray read, so its size is not meaningful. This chain links TRBV20-1 with TRBJ1-2; D call uncertain. V lost 1 base to trimming and J lost 6 bases, with 15 bases between them. Germline lookup yields CDR1 DFQATT and CDR2 SNEGSKA (reference sequence). The CDR3 sequence is 14 residues long. The CDR3 DNA sequence: TGCAGTGCTAGAGCAACGGGCCATTCCGATGGCTACACCTTC. Protein sequence: CSARATGHSDGYTF.

This clonotype showed up many times. With the library built for alpha chains, this beta chain is off target and its frequency is not meaningful. The V gene is TRBV6-1, the J gene TRBJ2-3; 10 positions agree with TRBD1. The CDR3 consists of 15 residues. Germline trimming cut 5 bases from V and 2 bases from J; bases unmatched to any gene: 4. Germline CDR1 is MNHNS and CDR2 is SASEGT. Here the CDR3 DNA reads TGTGCCAGCAGTCCTGGGACAGGGGCCACAGATACGCAGTATTTT. It encodes CASSPGTGATDTQYF.

This clonotype was picked up many times. This beta chain was picked up by a library intended for alpha chains and is off target, so its count carries little meaning. The chain uses TRBV2 and TRBJ1-1; 7 bases agree with TRBD1. The CDR3 runs 13 residues. V was pared by 10 bases and J by 2 bases, with 7 bases of the junction left unmatched. Per germline, CDR1 SNHLY and CDR2 FYNNEI. Written as DNA, the CDR3 is TGTGCCAAATCAACAGGGGTTAACACTGAAGCTTTCTTT. As protein: CAKSTGVNTEAFF.

Relative to its sample, this clonotype is medium-sized (0.01 to 0.1%). The library was designed around alpha chains, so this beta chain is a stray read whose abundance carries little weight. The chain recombines TRBV15 with TRBJ1-5; 9 bases line up with TRBD1. The CDR3 totals 17 residues. Germline CDR1 and CDR2: LNHNV and YYDKDF (reference sequence). J gave up 3 bases and V 1 base, and 7 bases lay outside the gene matches. The CDR3 DNA is TGTGCCACCAGCAGAGTTTTTGGACAGGGGATCAATCAGCCCCAGCATTTT. It is translated as CATSRVFGQGINQPQHF.

This clonotype was picked up many times. Found in a library prepared for alpha chains, this beta chain is an off-target read, and its abundance has little meaning. The chain carries TRBV6-2 or TRBV6-3 and TRBJ1-2; 7 nucleotides line up with TRBD1. The CDR3 runs 12 residues. Trimming at V came to 6 bases and at J to 3 bases, leaving 1 base not matched to a gene. Per germline, CDR1 MNHEY and CDR2 SVGEGT. The CDR3 region is CASSGTDYGYTF. The CDR3 nucleotides read TGTGCCAGCAGCGGGACAGACTATGGCTACACCTTC.

This clonotype was observed many times. For a library built for alpha chains, this beta chain is a stray read; little rests on its size. The chain has TRBV29-1 and TRBJ1-2, with 8 bases lining up with TRBD1. Looked up from germline, CDR1 is SQVTM and CDR2 is ANQGSEA. This CDR3 comprises 13 residues. V gave up 5 bases and J gave up 4 bases; unmatched junction bases: 6. The DNA of the CDR3 is TGCAGCGTTCAGGACAGGGAGGGCTATGGCTACACCTTC. Translation: CSVQDREGYGYTF.